This T cell receptor beta chain was found in a study of shared T cell receptors in the human thymus. The data were produced by immunoSEQ multiplex PCR, yet TCRdb's version contains in-frame clones alone and is incomplete. The data contain some 720,000 clones, around 87% of them seen just once; the ten biggest clones take up around 0.0099%. This CDR3 comprises 16 residues. Trimming took 3 bases from V and 1 from J, leaving 16 bases between them. CDR1 and CDR2 (germline): MGHRA, YSYEKL. These records were also assigned to another study, of human thymus T cells. That paper adds: Resections were taken during corrective heart surgery, and the thymus tissue came from these. Apparent skewing of V and J gene usage characterized both thymic and blood repertoires. There were highly overlapping thymic repertoires among unrelated individuals, as related research reported.

The chain employs TRBV4-1 and TRBJ2-7, with a possible D match to TRBD2 (7 bases). Material: thymocytes. The receptor was isolated from a boy under three years old with a congenital heart defect. The chain's CDR3 is CASSHEGGGRSYEQYF. The CDR3 DNA sequence: TGCGCCAGCAGCCACGAGGGGGGCGGGAGATCCTACGAGCAGTACTTC.